Presented here are 19 T cell receptor beta chains from one specimen sequenced in a study of early T cells in non-severe SARS-CoV-2 infection. TCRdb analysed the 5' RACE reads with MiXCR anew, one entry per CDR3 protein. The table includes roughly 29,000 distinct CDR3 sequences, around 5% detected once. Sequenced input: whole blood. These receptors came from an adult who was a healthcare worker with PCR-confirmed SARS-CoV-2 infection or an uninfected control (not recorded which).

This clonotype was seen more than once but under ten times. This sequence joins TRBV30 and TRBJ2-1, with TRBD2 matching over 7 bases. V shed 1 base, J shed 0 bases, and the junction held 12 bases outside the gene matches. The germline gives CDR1 GTSNPN, CDR2 SVGIG (reference sequence). The CDR3 has 18 residues. This chain's CDR3 is CAWSGPRAGASSYNEQFF. The CDR3 coding sequence is TGTGCCTGGAGTGGCCCCAGGGCGGGAGCGAGCTCCTACAATGAGCAGTTCTTC.

By sample fraction, this clonotype is medium-sized. The chain combines TRBV7-2 with TRBJ2-6, with D perhaps assigned TRBD1 or TRBD2 (5 bases each). Germline-derived CDR1 and CDR2 are SGHTA and FQGNSA. V was trimmed by 2 bases and J by 2 bases, leaving 13 bases between them. The CDR3 is made up of 17 amino acids. In DNA form, the CDR3 reads TGTGCCAGCAGCTTATCACCCTTGGGGGCTGGGGCCAACGTCCTGACTTTC. Protein product: CASSLSPLGAGANVLTF.

This clonotype was picked up many times. The gene calls are TRBV5-1 and TRBJ2-5; D unclear. CDR3 length: 14 residues. With 6 bases removed from V and 1 base from J, the gap between germline ends came to 13 bases. The germline CDR1 and CDR2 sequences are SGHRS and YFSETQ. CDR3 region: CASTQSAGQETQYF. CDR3 sequence (DNA): TGCGCCAGCACGCAATCGGCAGGCCAAGAGACCCAGTACTTC.

In this sample, this clonotype turned up many times. This chain connects TRBV12-3 or TRBV12-4 to TRBJ1-1; 9 bases map to TRBD1. V dropped 5 bases and J dropped 7; count of bases not matched to a gene: 8. The CDR3 sequence is 14 residues long. CDR3 loop: CASSPWTGENEAFF. The CDR3 nucleotides read TGTGCCAGCAGTCCTTGGACAGGGGAAAATGAAGCTTTCTTT.

The chain combines TRBV29-1 with TRBJ2-1; D is undetermined. V lost 4 bases and J lost 3, with 7 bases in between. Germline V CDR1 and CDR2: SQVTM, ANQGSEA. The CDR3 is made up of 12 amino acids. CDR3 region: CSVAEDYNEQFF. The CDR3 nucleotides are TGCAGCGTTGCCGAAGACTACAATGAGCAGTTCTTC.

This clonotype was recorded many times. V usage is TRBV24-1 and J usage is TRBJ2-1, with 9 bases lining up with TRBD1. The J segment lost 5 bases and the V segment lost 1 base, leaving 5 bases of the junction unmatched. The CDR3 loop spans 16 amino acids. Germline CDR1 is KGHDR and CDR2 is SFDVKD. The chain's CDR3 is CATSDFGTGSHNEQFF. The CDR3 nucleotides are TGTGCCACCAGTGATTTCGGGACAGGGTCCCACAATGAGCAGTTCTTC.

This clonotype was seen a few times. J is TRBJ2-1 and V is TRBV18; 10 bases fit TRBD2. V trimming: 0 bases; J trimming: 6 bases; junction bases outside the gene matches: 2. CDR1 and CDR2 from the germline V gene are KGHSH and LQKENI. This CDR3 region has 15 residues. The CDR3 loop is CASSPPGTSANEQFF. As DNA, the CDR3 is TGTGCCAGCTCACCACCCGGGACTAGCGCCAATGAGCAGTTCTTC.

This clonotype was observed many times. This rearrangement joins TRBV19 to TRBJ2-1; 11 nucleotides line up with TRBD2. The CDR3 runs to 17 residues. J gave up 12 bases and V 0 bases, and 13 bases lay outside the gene matches. Germline CDR1 LNHDA, CDR2 SQIVND (reference sequence). Here the CDR3 reads CASSIDPLAGGSSGQFF. The CDR3 DNA reads as TGTGCCAGTAGTATAGATCCCCTAGCGGGAGGCTCCTCGGGGCAGTTCTTC.

This clonotype came up many times. The V call is TRBV28, the J call TRBJ1-2, with no clear D. The V gene lost 3 bases and the J gene lost 4 bases, with 6 bases spanning the gap. The germline CDR1 and CDR2 sequences are MDHEN and SYDVKM. The CDR3 loop spans 12 amino acids. The chain's CDR3 is CASSFRGYGYTF. The DNA for the CDR3 is TGTGCCAGCAGTTTCCGTGGCTATGGCTACACCTTC.

This clonotype was seen at least ten times. The rearrangement links TRBV11-2 to TRBJ2-1; maybe TRBD2 (5 bases). Trimming cost V 1 base and J 4 bases, with 11 bases left between them. The CDR3 sequence is 15 residues long. CDR1 and CDR2 (germline): SGHAT, FQNNGV. In DNA, the CDR3 is TGTGCCAGCAGCTTAGGGCTAGCAAGGTACAATGAGCAGTTCTTC. It translates to CASSLGLARYNEQFF.

In this sample, this clonotype turned up many times. V is TRBV7-9 and J is TRBJ2-5; D uncertain. The CDR3 covers 14 residues. V was shortened by 2 bases and J by 1 base, with 8 bases between the two germline ends. In germline, CDR1 is SEHNR, CDR2 FQNEAQ (reference sequence). The CDR3 loop is CASSLYRAQETQYF. In nucleotides, the CDR3 is TGTGCCAGCAGCTTATACCGAGCCCAAGAGACCCAGTACTTC.

The table lists this clonotype with many counts. The V gene is TRBV20-1, the J gene TRBJ2-5, with 11 bases matching TRBD2. The germline CDR1 and CDR2 sequences are DFQATT and SNEGSKA (reference sequence). The CDR3 spans 15 residues. Unmatched junction bases numbered 8, after V lost 3 bases and J lost 5 bases. The CDR3 bases are TGCAGTGCTAGTTTTAGCGGGAGGGCCGGGGAGACCCAGTACTTC. Protein: CSASFSGRAGETQYF.

This clonotype was observed many times. J is TRBJ1-2 and V is TRBV10-3; the D gene is possibly TRBD1 (5 bases). This CDR3 is built from 14 residues. V lost 0 bases to trimming and J lost 6 bases, with 11 bases between them. Per germline, CDR1 ENHRY and CDR2 SYGVKD. In DNA form, the CDR3 reads TGTGCCATCAGTGAGTCCGAGGGGTTGAATGGCTACACCTTC. Translating it yields CAISESEGLNGYTF.

The chain recombines TRBV24-1 with TRBJ1-1; maybe TRBD1 (6 bases). Per the germline V gene, CDR1 is KGHDR and CDR2 is SFDVKD. V was trimmed by 9 bases and J by 1 base, leaving 17 bases between them. There are 15 residues in the CDR3. The CDR3 DNA reads TGTGCCACCTCTGGGGGGGGGGCCAGGAACACTGAAGCTTTCTTT. Translation: CATSGGGARNTEAFF.

This clonotype was seen at least ten times. The chain uses TRBV29-1 and TRBJ2-1; TRBD1 is a possible D gene (6 bases). The CDR3 is 14 amino acids. Germline CDR1 is SQVTM and CDR2 is ANQGSEA. V lost 3 bases, J lost 5 bases, and 14 bases lay in between. The CDR3: CSVDWQGYDNEQFF. As DNA, the CDR3 is TGCAGCGTTGACTGGCAGGGGTACGACAATGAGCAGTTCTTC.

The CDR3 nucleotides read TGTGCCAGCAGCCCGAGGACTAGCGATTTTTACGAGCAGTACTTC. Its protein is CASSPRTSDFYEQYF. This chain uses TRBV7-9 with TRBJ2-7; TRBD2 matches 9 bases. The CDR3 has 15 residues. The J segment lost 4 bases and the V segment lost 5 bases, leaving 9 bases of the junction unmatched. CDR1 and CDR2 from the germline V gene are SEHNR and FQNEAQ (reference sequence).

In its sample, this clonotype was seen once. In DNA, the CDR3 is TGTGCCAGCAGCTCACAGGCGGGCCCCGGAGATACGCAGTATTTT. This codes for CASSSQAGPGDTQYF. The chain employs TRBV6-5 and TRBJ2-3; D tentatively reads TRBD1 or TRBD2 (5 bases each). The germline gives CDR1 MNHEY, CDR2 SVGAGI. The CDR3 is made up of 15 amino acids. V was shortened by 6 bases and J by 5 bases, with 18 bases between the two germline ends.

This clonotype was observed a few times. J is TRBJ2-1 and V is TRBV15; D gene ambiguous. The length of the CDR3 is 16 residues. V lost 3 bases, J lost 4 bases, and 16 bases lay in between. CDR1 and CDR2 from the germline V gene are LNHNV and YYDKDF (reference sequence). CDR3 nucleotides: TGTGCCACCAGCAGCCGCTCAGCTGGGCGGTACAATGAGCAGTTCTTC. Protein: CATSSRSAGRYNEQFF.

The sample holds many counts of this clonotype. This sequence joins TRBV7-2 and TRBJ2-7, with no clear D. Germline V lookup: CDR1 SGHTA, CDR2 FQGNSA. The CDR3 extends over 13 amino acids. V shed 3 bases and J shed 3 bases, with 9 bases lying between them. The DNA of the CDR3 is TGTGCCAGCAGCTTCGGACGGATCTACGAGCAGTACTTC. Translation gives CASSFGRIYEQYF.